What follows is one T cell receptor (beta chain) and its context. The entry originates in a study of blood T cell repertoires in COVID-19. Sequenced by immunoSEQ multiplex PCR; TCRdb stores in-frame clones only, minus some. Here the sample spans approximately 150,000 clones, approximately 86% being singletons. Germline assignment: CDR1 KGHDR and CDR2 SFDVKD. V shed 4 bases and J 7 bases; nucleotides not matched to a gene: 11. The CDR3 runs 16 residues. This sequence was found in a woman aged 55-70 years with acute or convalescent COVID-19. The chain couples TRBV24-1 to TRBJ2-1; TRBD1 matches at 8 bases. Sequences were obtained from peripheral blood. The CDR3 coding sequence is TGTGCCACCAGTGACCCCGGACAGGGATTATTGAATGAGCAGTTCTTC. Translation: CATSDPGQGLLNEQFF.